The clone carrying this T cell receptor beta chain showed up just a few times. Its antigen is currently unknown. This sample is part of a study of blood T cells in healthy people across ages. Whole-study findings and limits: Significant beta diversity loss was already apparent by age about 42, declining roughly linearly.

CDR3 length equals 14 residues. The germline CDR1 and CDR2 sequences are MNHNS and SASEGT. Sample-barcoded 5' priming and a J-beta primer mix drove a second PCR of about 6 to 12 cycles. Each cDNA molecule was tagged by a template-switch adaptor that had 12 random nucleotides. The study obtained at least 2.5 million CDR3-containing paired-end reads from every sample. MiXCR, run by TCRdb on the 5' RACE reads, gives a single entry per CDR3 protein. This repertoire shows hundreds of thousands of distinct CDR3 sequences, about 56% found once; its top ten account for around 25%. The sequenced sample consisted of blood. The V call is TRBV6-1, the J call TRBJ2-7, with 7 bases matching TRBD2. Gene TRBJ2-5 matches the end of the DNA better, so the J call may be wrong. The origin of this receptor is a man aged 40-55 years in good health. The CDR3 coding sequence is TGTGCCAGCAGTACCCACGGGGGGTGGGAGACCCAGTACTTC. Protein product: CASSTHGGWETQYF.